These 26 T cell receptor beta chains came from one sample sequenced in a study of identical twins. TCRdb used MiXCR to reprocess the 5' RACE reads, holding one entry per CDR3 protein. Among about 890,000 distinct CDR3 sequences, 9% to 15% were seen once, and the ten largest hold around 1.6%. This sample was also put to use in a study of yellow fever vaccine responses in identical twins.

Sequenced input: PBMCs. Receptors originate from a woman between 18 and 29 years old in good health.

Remarks on this clonotype: Mismatch with germline at one junction end may stem from a read error. The V and J genes are TRBV12-3 or TRBV12-4 and TRBJ2-6; D could derive from TRBD1 or TRBD2 (6 bases each). There are 18 residues in the CDR3. This CDR3 is CTSSLRGTGSSGANVLTF. The CDR3 DNA reads TGTACCAGCAGTTTGCGGGGTACAGGGAGCTCTGGGGCCAACGTCCTGACTTTC.

A few counts support this clonotype. The chain recombines TRBV5-1 with TRBJ2-4; 7 bases agree with TRBD2. CDR1 is SGHRS, CDR2 YFSETQ, per germline. J gave up 5 bases and V 3 bases, and 11 bases lay outside the gene matches. The CDR3 contains 16 residues. The CDR3 loop reads CASSSQSGMGENIQYF. Written as DNA, the CDR3 is TGCGCCAGCAGCTCCCAGAGCGGGATGGGCGAAAACATTCAGTACTTC.

The rearrangement joins TRBV29-1 to TRBJ2-5; D uncertain. Between the trimmed V and J ends, which lost 2 bases and 5 bases, there was a span of 9 bases. This CDR3 comprises 12 residues. Germline V gene sequence: CDR1 SQVTM, CDR2 ANQGSEA. CDR3 amino acids: CSVERADETQYF. DNA of the CDR3: TGCAGCGTTGAAAGGGCAGATGAGACCCAGTACTTC.

This chain uses TRBV27 with TRBJ2-5, with 12 nucleotides matching TRBD2. Trimming took 4 bases from V and 5 from J; bases not matched to a gene: 5. CDR3 length: 15 residues. Germline CDR1 is MNHEY and CDR2 is SMNVEV (reference sequence). The DNA for the CDR3 is TGTGCCAGCAGTTCGCCTAGCGGGGGGGAGGAGACCCAGTACTTC. It encodes CASSSPSGGEETQYF.

This clonotype was seen only a few times. The chain combines TRBV12-3 or TRBV12-4 with TRBJ1-2; TRBD1 agrees at 11 bases. Trimming at V came to 3 bases and at J to 8 bases, leaving 5 bases not matched to a gene. CDR3 length equals 14 residues. The DNA of the CDR3 is TGTGCCAGCAGTTTCGGGACAGGGGGTTTGGGCTACACCTTC. It codes for CASSFGTGGLGYTF.

This clonotype was counted only a few times. In DNA, the CDR3 is TGTGCCAGCAGCTCCTCTCTAGCGGGAGTCCAAGAGACCCAGTACTTC. Translated: CASSSSLAGVQETQYF. This sequence joins TRBV11-1 and TRBJ2-5, with 10 bases aligning to TRBD2. The V and J ends lost 4 bases and 1 base, in that order; junction bases with no gene match: 6. Germline values: CDR1 SGHAT, CDR2 FQDESV (reference sequence). There are 16 residues in the CDR3.

This clonotype was seen at least ten times. The chain joins TRBV28 to TRBJ2-1, with D possibly matching TRBD1 (6 bases). CDR3 length: 13 residues. V lost 5 bases to trimming and J lost 13 bases, with 18 bases between them. CDR1 is MDHEN, CDR2 SYDVKM, per germline. The CDR3 nucleotides read TGTGCCAGCAGTATACAACAGGGCCCGAGACAGTTCTTC. It encodes CASSIQQGPRQFF. The full variable domain, rest sourced from reference TRBV28 and TRBJ2-1, is DVKVTQSSRYLVKRTGEKVFLECVQDMDHENMFWYRQDPGLGLRLIYFSYDVKMKEKGDIPEGYSVSREKKERFSLILESASTNQTSMYLCASSIQQGPRQFFGPGTRLTVL.

This chain connects TRBV28 to TRBJ2-7; 15 bases are shared with TRBD2. Per the germline V gene, CDR1 is MDHEN and CDR2 is SYDVKM. The CDR3 sequence is 15 residues long. The ends lost 5 bases at V and 9 bases at J; junction bases unmatched: 8. The CDR3 reads CASSLGTSGRYGQYF. The CDR3 nucleotides are TGTGCCAGCAGTCTTGGGACTAGCGGGAGGTATGGGCAGTACTTC.

The rearrangement joins TRBV29-1 to TRBJ2-5, with TRBD2 matching over 10 bases. This CDR3 has 15 residues. Germline CDR1 is SQVTM and CDR2 is ANQGSEA. V was clipped by 4 bases and J by 2 bases; unmatched bases: 7. The CDR3 coding sequence is TGCAGCGTTGGCGCTAGCGGGAGAATACAAGAGACCCAGTACTTC. It yields the protein CSVGASGRIQETQYF.

This clonotype was picked up a small number of times. This chain joins TRBV23-1 and TRBJ2-5; D is unresolved. TRBV23-1 is designated an ORF whose function remains uncertain. This CDR3 region has 16 residues. Trimming removed 0 bases at V and 2 bases at J, with 13 bases between. The CDR3 DNA reads TGCGCCAGCAGTCAATCATACACAGTCGGGCAAGAGACCCAGTACTTC. Residues: CASSQSYTVGQETQYF.

The CDR3 DNA reads TGTGCCAGTAGCACTGCCGGCGGGGGCTCCTACGAGCAGTACTTC. Translating it yields CASSTAGGGSYEQYF. The V call is TRBV19, the J call TRBJ2-7, with 7 bases matching TRBD2. V shed 6 bases, J shed 0 bases, and the junction held 8 bases outside the gene matches. The CDR3 totals 15 residues. Germline CDR1 and CDR2: LNHDA and SQIVND (reference sequence).

This clonotype came up a few times. This chain connects TRBV14 to TRBJ2-5; D not certain. The CDR3 covers 14 residues. Germline CDR1 is SGHDN and CDR2 is FVKESK. V lost 0 bases and J 5 bases, leaving 10 bases between the germline ends. CDR3 nucleotide sequence: TGTGCCAGCAGCCAAGATATTACGGGCGAGACCCAGTACTTC. Encoded protein: CASSQDITGETQYF.

This chain joins TRBV28 and TRBJ2-7; D uncertain. Germline V gives CDR1 MDHEN, CDR2 SYDVKM. The CDR3 totals 14 residues. V was trimmed by 4 bases and J by 2 bases, leaving 12 bases between them. The CDR3 DNA reads as TGTGCCAGCAGTTCGCCCTACAGAGCCTACGAGCAGTACGTC. Translating it yields CASSSPYRAYEQYV.

In its sample, this clonotype was seen a few times. The chain carries TRBV5-1 and TRBJ2-7, with a weak D call TRBD1 (6 bases). The CDR3 covers 16 residues. From germline, CDR1 is SGHRS and CDR2 YFSETQ. Trimming pared 4 bases from V and 1 base from J, leaving 18 bases between. CDR3 DNA sequence: TGCGCCAGCAGCCCGGGGACATTAGGTTTATCCTACGAGCAGTACTTC. Translation: CASSPGTLGLSYEQYF.

This clonotype was detected only a few times. This chain links TRBV7-6 with TRBJ1-1; 11 bases fit TRBD1. Per the germline V gene, CDR1 is SGHVS and CDR2 is FNYEAQ. CDR3 size: 17 residues. The V and J ends lost 4 bases and 8 bases, in that order; junction bases with no gene match: 15. CDR3 DNA: TGTGCCAGCAGCTCCCCGACCCGGGACAGGGGGTTTTTAGAAGCTTTCTTT. Translating it yields CASSSPTRDRGFLEAFF.

This clonotype was observed a few times. The chain employs TRBV28 and TRBJ2-1; the D gene is possibly TRBD1 (6 bases). CDR1 MDHEN and CDR2 SYDVKM come from the germline V gene. CDR3 length: 14 amino acids. Between the trimmed V and J ends, which lost 6 bases and 8 bases, there was a span of 17 bases. The CDR3 spells CASSAGTRGDEQFF. The DNA of the CDR3 is TGTGCCAGCAGCGCCGGGACCAGGGGCGATGAGCAGTTCTTC.

J is TRBJ1-6 and V is TRBV18; D remains ambiguous. Between the trimmed V and J ends, which lost 0 bases and 7 bases, there was a span of 10 bases. The germline CDR1 and CDR2 sequences are KGHSH and LQKENI. The CDR3 loop spans 15 amino acids. The CDR3 protein is CASSPPGSYNSPLHF. The CDR3 nucleotides read TGTGCCAGCTCACCACCAGGGTCGTACAATTCACCCCTCCACTTT.

This clonotype was observed a few times. The rearrangement joins TRBV20-1 to TRBJ1-2; 8 bases align to TRBD1. This CDR3 is built from 15 residues. The J segment lost 7 bases and the V segment lost 0 bases, leaving 10 bases of the junction unmatched. Germline V gives CDR1 DFQATT, CDR2 SNEGSKA (reference sequence). CDR3 coding DNA: TGCAGTGCTAGAGATCAGTTGGACAGGGAAGGTGGCTACACCTTC. It yields the protein CSARDQLDREGGYTF.

This clonotype was picked up a small number of times. In DNA, the CDR3 is TGTGCCAGCAGTTCCTCCCCTATCAAGCGGGGTGTCCTCTCCTACGAGCAGTACTTC. It specifies CASSSSPIKRGVLSYEQYF. This chain uses TRBV28 with TRBJ2-7; 7 bases are a match to TRBD2. Germline CDR1 and CDR2: MDHEN and SYDVKM. V was clipped by 4 bases and J by 0 bases; unmatched bases: 18. This CDR3 is 19 amino acids long.

This chain connects TRBV7-8 to TRBJ2-1; 7 positions match TRBD2. The V segment lost 5 bases and the J segment 2 bases; nucleotides outside the gene matches: 15. The CDR3 runs 18 residues. Germline loops: CDR1 SGHVS, CDR2 FQNEAQ. CDR3 protein: CASSPRPYGGFAYNEQFF. CDR3 nucleotides: TGTGCCAGCAGCCCGCGGCCCTACGGGGGGTTTGCCTACAATGAGCAGTTCTTC.

The V call is TRBV9, the J call TRBJ2-1; maybe TRBD1 (6 bases). Germline lookup yields CDR1 SGDLS and CDR2 YYNGEE. V was pared by 0 bases and J by 7 bases, with 20 bases between. This CDR3 comprises 17 residues. The CDR3 spells CASSVATGLAGANEQFF. DNA for the CDR3: TGTGCCAGCAGCGTAGCAACAGGGCTAGCCGGGGCTAATGAGCAGTTCTTC. The whole variable domain, remainder taken from reference TRBV9 and TRBJ2-1, is DSGVTQTPKHLITATGQRVTLRCSPRSGDLSVYWYQQSLDQGLQFLIQYYNGEERAKGNILERFSAQQFPDLHSELNLSSLELGDSALYFCASSVATGLAGANEQFFGPGTRLTVL.

This clonotype was detected a few times. The rearrangement uses TRBV20-1 and TRBJ2-1; TRBD2 aligns across 8 bases. V gave up 1 base and J gave up 4 bases; unmatched junction bases: 6. The CDR3 consists of 15 residues. Germline CDR1 is DFQATT and CDR2 is SNEGSKA (reference sequence). The CDR3 spells CSARGSGGLYNEQFF. DNA of the CDR3: TGCAGTGCTAGAGGAAGCGGGGGCCTTTACAATGAGCAGTTCTTC.

This clonotype showed up just a few times. The rearrangement uses TRBV7-3 and TRBJ2-1; 12 nucleotides match TRBD2. This CDR3 has 17 amino acids. With 1 base clipped from V and 7 bases from J, the junction kept 8 bases outside the gene matches. CDR1 is SGHTA, CDR2 FQGTGA, per germline. CDR3 DNA: TGTGCCAGCAGCTTAATCGAGACTAGCGGGAGATATAATGAGCAGTTCTTC. Protein sequence: CASSLIETSGRYNEQFF. Supplemented by reference TRBV7-3 and TRBJ2-1, the full variable domain reads GAGVSQTPSNKVTEKGKYVELRCDPISGHTALYWYRQSLGQGPEFLIYFQGTGAADDSGLPNDRFFAVRPEGSVSTLKIQRTERGDSAVYLCASSLIETSGRYNEQFFGPGTRLTVL.

As DNA, the CDR3 is TGTGCCTCCGCAATTAGCGGGGGCCCCCCTGATACGCAGTATTTT. Translation: CASAISGGPPDTQYF. This chain connects TRBV10-3 to TRBJ2-3; TRBD2 agrees at 9 bases. With 11 bases clipped from V and 6 bases from J, the junction kept 15 bases outside the gene matches. CDR3 length equals 15 residues. The germline CDR1 and CDR2 sequences are ENHRY and SYGVKD.

The rearrangement links TRBV27 to TRBJ2-1; 10 positions agree with TRBD1. Per the germline V gene, CDR1 is MNHEY and CDR2 is SMNVEV (reference sequence). After removal of 5 bases from V and 4 bases from J, the junction contained 5 bases not matched to a gene. The CDR3 totals 15 residues. The CDR3 DNA reads TGTGCCAGCAGTCCCCTGGGACAGGGGTACAATGAGCAGTTCTTC. Encoded protein: CASSPLGQGYNEQFF.

This clonotype was seen a handful of times. J is TRBJ1-1 and V is TRBV11-1; 12 nucleotides agree with TRBD1. Germline assignment: CDR1 SGHAT and CDR2 FQDESV (reference sequence). The ends lost 5 bases at V and 5 bases at J; junction bases unmatched: 18. The CDR3 length is 19 residues. The CDR3 region is CASSGRDRGRFIRTTEAFF. The CDR3 DNA reads TGTGCCAGCAGCGGTAGGGACAGGGGGCGTTTTATAAGGACGACTGAAGCTTTCTTT.